This is a list of T cell receptor beta chains from one sample in a study of shared clonotypes between healthy human individuals. The assay was immunoSEQ multiplex PCR, and TCRdb's table has in-frame clones only and misses some. Of 2 million to 2.5 million clones listed, about 90% are singletons. Sequenced: naive CD4+ T cells from PBMCs. These receptors all come from a young man in good health. Some clones in this sample may be carry-over from other donors' samples. Both conserved end residues are part of each CDR3. The order of the fields is V gene, J gene, CDR3 protein.

V gene: TRBV12-2
J gene: TRBJ2-2
CDR3 protein: CASRGVGAGPTGELFF

V gene: TRBV5-1
J gene: TRBJ1-2
CDR3 protein: CASSPDTPDIYGYTF

V gene: TRBV2
J gene: TRBJ2-3
CDR3 protein: CATGLAGVTDTQYF

V gene: TRBV7-9
J gene: TRBJ2-1
CDR3 protein: CASSPIDEQFF

V gene: TRBV30
J gene: TRBJ2-7
CDR3 protein: CAWRVAGAYEQYF

V gene: TRBV7-2
J gene: TRBJ2-3
CDR3 protein: CASSWDRGSDTQYF

V gene: TRBV5-4
J gene: TRBJ2-7
CDR3 protein: CATAPQGLEGYEQYF

V gene: TRBV6-6
J gene: TRBJ2-7
CDR3 protein: CASSFSLHLSEQYF

V gene: TRBV4-3
J gene: TRBJ2-3
CDR3 protein: CASSQDVRTGGFSDTQYF

V gene: TRBV5-1
J gene: TRBJ2-5
CDR3 protein: CASSLDPAGGPRETQYF

V gene: TRBV6-6
J gene: TRBJ2-5
CDR3 protein: CARRELPTGRETQYF

V gene: TRBV7-8
J gene: TRBJ1-2
CDR3 protein: CASSLAGDYGYTF

V gene: TRBV4-1
J gene: TRBJ2-7
CDR3 protein: CASSRPGQGYEQYF

V gene: TRBV11-1
J gene: TRBJ2-7
CDR3 protein: CASSPALATSYEQYF

V gene: TRBV7-3
J gene: TRBJ2-5
CDR3 protein: CASRVGTSGSMGETQYF

V gene: TRBV7-3
J gene: TRBJ1-2
CDR3 protein: CASSLRQGDGYTF

V gene: TRBV21-1
J gene: TRBJ1-1
CDR3 protein: CASSIQPGAEAFF

V gene: TRBV13
J gene: TRBJ1-3
CDR3 protein: CASTTPRGNTIYF

V gene: TRBV5-1
J gene: TRBJ2-5
CDR3 protein: CASFWTLQETQYF

V gene: TRBV10-3
J gene: TRBJ2-7
CDR3 protein: CAISGRDRAHEQYF

V gene: TRBV28
J gene: TRBJ1-5
CDR3 protein: CASSLNGEPQHF

V gene: TRBV2
J gene: TRBJ2-7
CDR3 protein: CASNQGYEQYF

V gene: TRBV18
J gene: TRBJ2-2
CDR3 protein: CASSSGQITGELFF

V gene: TRBV28
J gene: TRBJ2-2
CDR3 protein: CASSPLFPGELFF

V gene: TRBV5-8
J gene: TRBJ2-7
CDR3 protein: CASSRTVAYYEQYF

V gene: TRBV5-1
J gene: TRBJ2-3
CDR3 protein: CASSLLSSEGADTQYF

V gene: TRBV9
J gene: TRBJ2-1
CDR3 protein: CASSVASSGRGNNEQFF

V gene: TRBV7-2
J gene: TRBJ2-2
CDR3 protein: CASSLYTTGELFF

V gene: TRBV5-1
J gene: TRBJ1-2
CDR3 protein: CASSPTAQGLYGYTF

V gene: TRBV7-9
J gene: TRBJ2-1
CDR3 protein: CASSLIRGTSYNEQFF

V gene: TRBV5-1
J gene: TRBJ2-5
CDR3 protein: CASSSLKGHAETQYF

V gene: TRBV23-1
J gene: TRBJ1-3
CDR3 protein: CASRDARDRDTIYF

V gene: TRBV2
J gene: TRBJ2-1
CDR3 protein: CASRGGPGNEQFF

V gene: TRBV5-1
J gene: TRBJ2-2
CDR3 protein: CASSLQPGTGELFF

V gene: TRBV18
J gene: TRBJ2-3
CDR3 protein: CASSLIMGLAGGADTQYF

V gene: TRBV7-9
J gene: TRBJ2-7
CDR3 protein: CASSPNPGRSYEQYF

V gene: TRBV5-1
J gene: TRBJ1-3
CDR3 protein: CASSLERGSGNTIYF

V gene: TRBV5-1
J gene: TRBJ2-3
CDR3 protein: CASSLDRDFYTDTQYF

V gene: TRBV10-1
J gene: TRBJ1-2
CDR3 protein: CASSFSGTYGYTF

V gene: TRBV5-1
J gene: TRBJ2-3
CDR3 protein: CASRRTASTDTQYF

V gene: TRBV6-6
J gene: TRBJ1-5
CDR3 protein: CASSFDRGSYQPQHF

V gene: TRBV15
J gene: TRBJ2-3
CDR3 protein: CATSSLLSIGDTQYF

V gene: TRBV6-1
J gene: TRBJ1-6
CDR3 protein: CASYPGSNSPLHF

V gene: TRBV18
J gene: TRBJ1-4
CDR3 protein: CASSPLGNEKLFF

V gene: TRBV2
J gene: TRBJ2-1
CDR3 protein: CASIGVPVNEQFF

V gene: TRBV10-1
J gene: TRBJ2-7
CDR3 protein: CASSPGLASEQYF

V gene: TRBV5-1
J gene: TRBJ1-4
CDR3 protein: CASRPPQGRVEKLFF

V gene: TRBV28
J gene: TRBJ1-5
CDR3 protein: CASSKLADSNQPQHF

V gene: TRBV4-1
J gene: TRBJ1-6
CDR3 protein: CASSHPRDRGLYSPLHF

V gene: TRBV28
J gene: TRBJ1-1
CDR3 protein: CASTPSLGHENTEAFF

V gene: TRBV30
J gene: TRBJ2-7
CDR3 protein: CAWTPFRLAGGGQYF

V gene: TRBV6-5
J gene: TRBJ1-2
CDR3 protein: CASSSVGISNYGYTF

V gene: TRBV7-9
J gene: TRBJ1-5
CDR3 protein: CASSPGDRDGNQPQHF

V gene: TRBV6-5
J gene: TRBJ1-4
CDR3 protein: CASSLGRQREKLFF

V gene: TRBV18
J gene: TRBJ1-3
CDR3 protein: CASSPLQILGTGSGNTIYF

V gene: TRBV10-3
J gene: TRBJ1-5
CDR3 protein: CAISEYRGTNQPQHF

V gene: TRBV9
J gene: TRBJ2-7
CDR3 protein: CASSGSGTTSYEQYF